The clone carrying this TCR beta chain came up many times. No antigen is known for it. The data were taken from a study of T cells after yellow fever vaccination. The study's findings and limits: Subsequent booster samples again held most clones from primary vaccination (approximately 95% CD4, approximately 85% CD8).

Template switching with 5'RACE generated the TCR cDNA and added a universal primer site and UMIs. TCRdb processed the 5' RACE reads anew with MiXCR; each CDR3 protein has one entry. This repertoire shows about 110,000 distinct CDR3 sequences, 8.4% found once; its top ten account for roughly 27%. The CDR3 extends over 16 amino acids. Trimming took 1 base from V and 0 from J, leaving 11 bases between them. The germline gives CDR1 SGHVS, CDR2 FQNEAQ. This TCR was recovered from a man aged 25 to 40 who received the YFV17D yellow fever vaccine. This chain uses TRBV7-8 with TRBJ2-3; tentatively, D is TRBD1 (6 bases). Sequences were derived from CD8+ T cells sorted from PBMCs, sampled 45 days after the yellow fever booster vaccination. The CDR3 nucleotides read TGTGCCAGCAGCTTAGGTACAGGGCAAAGCACAGATACGCAGTATTTT. It specifies CASSLGTGQSTDTQYF.